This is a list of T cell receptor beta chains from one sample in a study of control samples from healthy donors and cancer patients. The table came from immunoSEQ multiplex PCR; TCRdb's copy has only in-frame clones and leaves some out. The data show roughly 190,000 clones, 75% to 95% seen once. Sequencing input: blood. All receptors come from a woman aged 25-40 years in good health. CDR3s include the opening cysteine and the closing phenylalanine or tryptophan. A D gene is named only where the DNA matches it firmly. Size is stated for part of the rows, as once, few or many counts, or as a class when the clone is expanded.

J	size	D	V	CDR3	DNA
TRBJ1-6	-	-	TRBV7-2	CASREGRNSPLHF	TGTGCCAGCAGGGAGGGCCGTAATTCACCCCTCCACTTT
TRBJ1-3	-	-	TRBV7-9	CASSLAGGPPGNTIYF	TGTGCCAGCAGCTTAGCGGGAGGACCCCCTGGAAACACCATATATTTT
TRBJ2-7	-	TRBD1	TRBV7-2	CASSLEGTGPYEQYF	TGTGCCAGCAGCTTAGAAGGGACAGGTCCTTACGAGCAGTACTTC
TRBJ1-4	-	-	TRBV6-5	CASSYSGATNEKLFF	TGTGCCAGCAGTTACTCGGGGGCAACTAATGAAAAACTGTTTTTT
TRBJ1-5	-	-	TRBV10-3	CAISPGTYSNQPQHF	TGTGCCATCAGCCCCGGGACCTATAGCAATCAGCCCCAGCATTTT
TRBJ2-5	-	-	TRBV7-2	CASSLAGGGETQYF	TGTGCCAGCAGCTTAGCGGGGGGAGGAGAGACCCAGTACTTC
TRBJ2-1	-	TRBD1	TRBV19	CASSMDREDEQFF	TGTGCCAGTAGTATGGACAGGGAGGATGAGCAGTTCTTC
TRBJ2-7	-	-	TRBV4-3	CASSQDGGPTYEQYF	TGCGCCAGCAGCCAAGATGGCGGGCCCACCTACGAGCAGTACTTC
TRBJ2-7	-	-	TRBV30	CAWSVRYEQYF	TGTGCCTGGAGTGTGCGGTACGAGCAGTACTTC
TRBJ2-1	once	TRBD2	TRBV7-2	CASSQTSAHEQFF	TGTGCCAGCAGTCAGACTAGCGCCCATGAGCAGTTCTTC
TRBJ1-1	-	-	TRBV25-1	CASSEGGMNTEAFF	TGTGCCAGCAGTGAAGGGGGGATGAACACTGAAGCTTTCTTT
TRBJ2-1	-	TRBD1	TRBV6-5	CASSYGTGGYNEQFF	TGTGCCAGCAGTTACGGGACAGGGGGCTACAATGAGCAGTTCTTC
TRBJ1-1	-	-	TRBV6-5	CASSYSANTEAFF	TGTGCCAGCAGTTACTCGGCCAACACTGAAGCTTTCTTT
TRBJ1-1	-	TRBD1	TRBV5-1	CASSGGQVLNTEAFF	TGCGCCAGCAGCGGAGGACAGGTATTGAACACTGAAGCTTTCTTT
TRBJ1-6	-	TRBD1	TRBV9	CASSPRTGNSPLHF	TGTGCCAGCAGCCCCCGGACAGGGAATTCACCCCTCCACTTT
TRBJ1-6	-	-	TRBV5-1	CASSLLLNSYNSPLHF	TGCGCCAGCAGCTTGTTGCTTAACTCCTATAATTCACCCCTCCACTTT
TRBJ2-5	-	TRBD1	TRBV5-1	CASSPGTGQTQYF	TGCGCCAGCAGCCCGGGGACAGGGCAGACCCAGTACTTC
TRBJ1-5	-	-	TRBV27	CASSTDSNQPQHF	TGTGCCAGCAGTACTGATAGCAATCAGCCCCAGCATTTT
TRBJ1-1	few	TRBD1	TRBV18	CASSPNGQGRNTEAFF	TGTGCCAGCTCACCAAACGGACAGGGGAGGAACACTGAAGCTTTCTTT
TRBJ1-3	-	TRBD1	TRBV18	CASSRGQEGNTIYF	TGTGCCAGCTCGCGGGGACAGGAAGGAAACACCATATATTTT
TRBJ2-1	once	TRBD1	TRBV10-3	CAISPGTGGNEQFF	TGTGCCATCAGCCCTGGGACAGGGGGCAATGAGCAGTTCTTC
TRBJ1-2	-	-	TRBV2	CASRDYGYTF	TGTGCCAGCAGGGACTATGGCTACACCTTC
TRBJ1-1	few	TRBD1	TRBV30	CAWSGQGNTEAFF	TGTGCCTGGAGTGGACAGGGGAACACTGAAGCTTTCTTT
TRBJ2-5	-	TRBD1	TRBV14	CASSPQGTQETQYF	TGTGCCAGCAGCCCACAGGGGACGCAAGAGACCCAGTACTTC
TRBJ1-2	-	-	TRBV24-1	CATSDPPRDGYTF	TGTGCCACCAGTGATCCCCCCCGGGATGGCTACACCTTC
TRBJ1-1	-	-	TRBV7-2	CASSFIGAQSTEAFF	TGTGCCAGCAGCTTCATCGGGGCGCAGAGCACTGAAGCTTTCTTT
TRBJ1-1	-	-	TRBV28	CASSLAGWGPAFF	TGTGCCAGCAGTTTAGCAGGTTGGGGCCCAGCTTTCTTT
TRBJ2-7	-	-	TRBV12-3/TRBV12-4	CASSLVGAYEQYF	TGTGCCAGCAGTTTAGTAGGGGCCTACGAGCAGTACTTC
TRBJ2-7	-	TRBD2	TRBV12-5	CASGLNPGGPYEQYF	TGTGCTAGTGGTTTGAATCCGGGAGGACCCTACGAGCAGTACTTC
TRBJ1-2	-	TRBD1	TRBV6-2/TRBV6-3	CASSSGTGVGGYTF	TGTGCCAGCAGTTCCGGGACAGGGGTTGGTGGCTACACCTTC
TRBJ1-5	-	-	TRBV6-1	CASSEGMVYSNQPQHF	TGTGCCAGCAGTGAAGGGATGGTATATAGCAATCAGCCCCAGCATTTT
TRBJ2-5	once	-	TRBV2	CASSELETQYF	TGTGCCAGCAGTGAACTAGAGACCCAGTACTTC
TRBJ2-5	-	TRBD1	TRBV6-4	CASSENRGETQYF	TGTGCCAGCAGTGAGAACAGGGGGGAGACCCAGTACTTC
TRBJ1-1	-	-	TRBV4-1	CATSRGMNTEAFF	TGCGCCACCTCCCGGGGAATGAACACTGAAGCTTTCTTT
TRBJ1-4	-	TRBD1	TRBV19	CASSMGQGGGEKLFF	TGTGCCAGTAGTATGGGACAGGGTGGTGGTGAAAAACTGTTTTTT
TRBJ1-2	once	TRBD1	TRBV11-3	CASSQQTGGIYGYTF	TGTGCCAGCAGCCAACAGACAGGGGGAATCTATGGCTACACCTTC